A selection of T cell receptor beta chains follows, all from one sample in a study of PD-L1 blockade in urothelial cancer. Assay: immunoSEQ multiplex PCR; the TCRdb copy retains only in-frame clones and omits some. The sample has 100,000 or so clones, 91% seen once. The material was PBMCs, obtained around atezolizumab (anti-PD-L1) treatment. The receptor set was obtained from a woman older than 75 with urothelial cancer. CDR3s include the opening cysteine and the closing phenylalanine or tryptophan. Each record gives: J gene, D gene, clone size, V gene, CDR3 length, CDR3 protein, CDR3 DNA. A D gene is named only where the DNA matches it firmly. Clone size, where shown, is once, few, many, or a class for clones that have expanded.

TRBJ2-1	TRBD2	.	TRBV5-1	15	CASSSGPGGNNEQFF	TGCGCCAGCAGCTCGGGGCCGGGAGGGAATAATGAGCAGTTCTTC
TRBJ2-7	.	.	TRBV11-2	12	CASSPTSPEQYF	TGTGCCAGCAGCCCCACTAGCCCCGAGCAGTACTTC
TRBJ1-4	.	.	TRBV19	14	CARRIYATNEKLFF	TGTGCCAGGCGAATATATGCAACTAATGAAAAACTGTTTTTT
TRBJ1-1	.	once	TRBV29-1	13	CSVVKHSNTEAFF	TGCAGCGTTGTTAAACACAGCAACACTGAAGCTTTCTTT
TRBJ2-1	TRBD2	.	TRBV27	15	CASIVAGGAYNEQFF	TGTGCCAGCATCGTAGCGGGAGGGGCCTACAATGAGCAGTTCTTC
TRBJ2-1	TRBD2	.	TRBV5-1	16	CASSPAGTSTGFRQFF	TGCGCCAGCAGCCCAGCCGGGACTAGCACCGGTTTTCGGCAGTTCTTC
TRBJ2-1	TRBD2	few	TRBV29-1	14	CSVSGRASSNEQFF	TGCAGCGTTAGCGGGAGGGCTTCCTCCAATGAGCAGTTCTTC
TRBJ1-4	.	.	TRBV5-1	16	CASSLEQGVASEKLFF	TGCGCCAGCAGCCTGGAGCAAGGGGTCGCTTCGGAAAAACTGTTTTTT
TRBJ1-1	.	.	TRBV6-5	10	CASKARGAFF	TGTGCCAGTAAAGCCAGAGGGGCTTTCTTT
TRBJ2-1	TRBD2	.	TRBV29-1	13	CSATGLGRNEQFF	TGCAGCGCGACCGGACTCGGGAGGAATGAGCAGTTCTTC
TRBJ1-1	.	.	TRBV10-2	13	CASREGGITEAFF	TGCGCCAGCAGGGAAGGGGGAATCACTGAAGCTTTCTTT
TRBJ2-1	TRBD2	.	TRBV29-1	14	CSVDGLAGGNEQFF	TGCAGCGTTGACGGGCTAGCGGGAGGCAATGAGCAGTTCTTC
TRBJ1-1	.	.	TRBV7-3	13	CASSSQDYTEAFF	TGTGCCAGCAGCTCCCAGGATTACACTGAAGCTTTCTTT
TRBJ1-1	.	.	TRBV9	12	CASSVAAGEAFF	TGTGCCAGCAGCGTAGCGGCGGGTGAAGCTTTCTTT
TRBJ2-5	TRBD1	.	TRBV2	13	CASSVNRGETQYF	TGTGCCAGCAGTGTTAACAGGGGTGAGACCCAGTACTTC
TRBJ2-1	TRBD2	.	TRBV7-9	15	CASSFSGSVNNEQFF	TGTGCCAGCAGCTTTAGCGGGAGTGTGAACAATGAGCAGTTCTTC
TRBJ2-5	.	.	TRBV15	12	CATSRDIATQYF	TGTGCCACCAGCAGAGATATAGCGACCCAGTACTTC
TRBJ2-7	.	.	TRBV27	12	CASRQDSYEQYF	TGTGCCAGCAGGCAGGACTCTTACGAGCAGTACTTC
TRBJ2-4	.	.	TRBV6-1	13	CASYSGLENIQYF	TGTGCCAGCTACTCGGGATTAGAAAACATTCAGTACTTC
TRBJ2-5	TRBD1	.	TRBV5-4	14	CASSGRQGRETQYF	TGTGCCAGCAGCGGCCGACAGGGCAGAGAGACCCAGTACTTC